This TCR beta chain was sequenced for a study of blood T cell repertoires in COVID-19. Looking at the study overall: The United States, Italy and Spain were the sources of the acute and convalescent COVID-19 samples. PBMCs, B-cell-depleted T cells, or T cells provided the cDNA or gDNA that made up the material.

Recruited during active infection, patients (from Seattle) were subsequently followed longitudinally. Trimming cost V 8 bases and J 5 bases, with 13 bases left between them. The CDR3 totals 12 residues. Germline V gene lookup returns CDR1 GTSNPN and CDR2 SVGIG (reference sequence). In the authors' methods: It was from reference gene primer amplification that nucleated cell counts were estimated. Repertoires were generated with immunoSEQ multiplex PCR, while TCRdb's copy carries only in-frame clones and drops some. The V and J calls and clone size come from that table; D and trimming were worked out from the DNA. Among 300,000 to 400,000 clones listed, more than 75% were seen once.

Sample: peripheral blood. The origin of this receptor is a woman in her forties or fifties with COVID-19, enrolled during active disease. This chain connects TRBV30 to TRBJ2-1; maybe TRBD1 (5 bases). CDR3 residues: CALMSGNNEQFF. CDR3 in DNA: TGTGCCCTGATGTCAGGGAACAATGAGCAGTTCTTC.